The 24 T cell receptor beta chains presented below share a single source sample, sequenced in a study of blood T cell repertoires in COVID-19. The assay was immunoSEQ multiplex PCR, and TCRdb's table has in-frame clones only and misses some. Of approximately 97,000 clones detected, about nine tenths appear once; the ten largest clones hold 1.7%. Sequenced: peripheral blood. The receptors originated from a man between 60 and 70 years old with acute or convalescent COVID-19.

The chain couples TRBV7-2 to TRBJ2-7; D not resolved. The V and J ends lost 5 bases and 0 bases respectively, with 11 bases between them. The germline CDR1 and CDR2 sequences are SGHTA and FQGNSA. The CDR3 sequence is 14 residues long. The CDR3 DNA follows: TGTGCCAGCAGCCCCTTGCCCTACTCCTACGAGCAGTACTTC. Translation: CASSPLPYSYEQYF.

This clone was seen a single time. V is TRBV6-5 and J is TRBJ1-2; unclear D gene. Germline CDR1 MNHEY, CDR2 SVGAGI. The CDR3 extends over 13 amino acids. Trimming stripped 6 bases from V and 2 bases from J, with 10 bases between. Here the CDR3 reads CASSDQINYGYTF. The CDR3 DNA reads as TGTGCCAGCAGCGATCAGATCAACTATGGCTACACCTTC.

CDR3 nucleotide sequence: TGTGCCAGTAGCGACCCCGACAGGACGACGAAGCTCTATGGCTACACCTTC. As protein: CASSDPDRTTKLYGYTF. This rearrangement joins TRBV19 to TRBJ1-2, with D perhaps matching TRBD1 (6 bases). V dropped 6 bases and J dropped 4 bases, with 24 bases sitting between them. The CDR3 totals 17 residues. CDR1 is LNHDA and CDR2 is SQIVND in the germline V gene (reference sequence). Drawing the rest from reference TRBV19 and TRBJ1-2, the complete variable domain is DGGITQSPKYLFRKEGQNVTLSCEQNLNHDAMYWYRQDPGQGLRLIYYSQIVNDFQKGDIAEGYSVSREKKESFPLTVTSAQKNPTAFYLCASSDPDRTTKLYGYTFGSGTRLTVV.

This chain uses TRBV27 with TRBJ1-5; weak D call: TRBD1 (5 bases). Germline CDR1 reads MNHEY; CDR2 reads SMNVEV (reference sequence). This CDR3 spans 15 amino acids. The V gene lost 6 bases and the J gene lost 4 bases, with 16 bases spanning the gap. CDR3 DNA: TGTGCCAGCAGCCCCTGGGGGAGGGGAAATCAGCCCCAGCATTTT. Translation gives CASSPWGRGNQPQHF.

This chain links TRBV6-1 with TRBJ2-3; the match to TRBD1 covers 9 bases. The ends lost 1 base at V and 4 bases at J; junction bases unmatched: 0. The CDR3 sequence is 14 residues long. Germline CDR1 and CDR2: MNHNS and SASEGT. The CDR3 DNA reads as TGTGCCAGCAGTGAAGGACAGGGGGCAGATACGCAGTATTTT. Its translation: CASSEGQGADTQYF.

This chain links TRBV20-1 with TRBJ2-3, with 10 nucleotides matching TRBD2. V lost 3 bases, J lost 2 bases, and 8 bases stayed unmatched. There are 16 residues in the CDR3. Germline CDR1 is DFQATT and CDR2 is SNEGSKA (reference sequence). As DNA, the CDR3 is TGCAGTGCTAGTGTTCCGACTAGCGGGCCCACAGATACGCAGTATTTT. Amino acid sequence: CSASVPTSGPTDTQYF.

Worth noting for this clone: This specimen includes other DNA sequences encoding the same CDR3. This sequence joins TRBV6-5 and TRBJ1-5; D unclear. The V end was cut by 5 bases, the J end by 2 bases, with 10 bases between. The CDR3 sequence is 14 residues long. Germline loops: CDR1 MNHEY, CDR2 SVGAGI. This chain's CDR3 is CASSPRRGNQPQHF. The CDR3 DNA reads TGTGCCAGCAGTCCTCGGCGGGGCAATCAGCCCCAGCATTTT.

The rearrangement links TRBV5-4 to TRBJ2-5, with TRBD2 matching 12 bases. In germline, CDR1 is SGHNT, CDR2 YYREEE (reference sequence). The V segment lost 5 bases and the J segment 5 bases; nucleotides outside the gene matches: 7. CDR3 length equals 15 residues. The DNA for the CDR3 is TGTGCCAGCAGTTCACTAGCGGGGGGAACGGAGACCCAGTACTTC. Translation gives CASSSLAGGTETQYF.

V is TRBV15 and J is TRBJ1-6; D possibly corresponds to TRBD1 (5 bases). Germline-derived CDR1 and CDR2 are LNHNV and YYDKDF (reference sequence). The CDR3 loop spans 16 amino acids. V was clipped by 3 bases and J by 0 bases, with 9 bases between them. CDR3 nucleotides: TGTGCCACCAGCAGGAGACAGAGCTCCTATAATTCACCCCTCCACTTT. The encoded protein is CATSRRQSSYNSPLHF.

The rearrangement joins TRBV15 to TRBJ2-3, with 7 bases fitting TRBD2. V lost 1 base, J lost 1 base, and 11 bases stayed unmatched. CDR1 and CDR2 from the germline V gene are LNHNV and YYDKDF (reference sequence). The CDR3 length is 18 residues. The DNA for the CDR3 is TGTGCCACCAGCAGAGCGCGAGAAACGGGGGGAGGCACAGATACGCAGTATTTT. Its translation is CATSRARETGGGTDTQYF.

V and J are TRBV3-1 (or the pseudogene TRBV3-2) and TRBJ1-2; D is unresolved. Trimming took off 4 bases at V and 4 bases at J, with 10 bases between the two ends. CDR3 length: 13 residues. The germline CDR1 and CDR2 sequences are LGHDT and YNNKEL (reference sequence). The CDR3 reads CASSRGGSYGYTF. For the CDR3, the DNA is TGTGCCAGCAGCCGAGGTGGTAGCTATGGCTACACCTTC.

This chain links TRBV6-1 with TRBJ1-1, with D unclear. This CDR3 comprises 15 residues. Germline CDR1 is MNHNS and CDR2 is SASEGT. V was pared by 0 bases and J by 5 bases, with 13 bases between. As DNA, the CDR3 is TGTGCCAGCAGTGAAGCGGGCACCGGAAAGACTGAAGCTTTCTTT. Its protein is CASSEAGTGKTEAFF.

The chain combines TRBV27 with TRBJ2-2; weak D call: TRBD2 (6 bases). Germline V gene lookup returns CDR1 MNHEY and CDR2 SMNVEV (reference sequence). Trimming stripped 1 base from V and 3 bases from J, with 12 bases between. The CDR3 spans 16 residues. CDR3: CASSLLGGSYTGELFF. As DNA, the CDR3 is TGTGCCAGCAGTTTATTGGGGGGATCTTACACCGGGGAGCTGTTTTTT.

V usage is TRBV5-4 and J usage is TRBJ1-1; D may be TRBD1 (6 bases). Deletions cut 4 bases from V and 4 bases from J, with 17 bases between. CDR3 size: 15 residues. Germline V gene lookup returns CDR1 SGHNT and CDR2 YYREEE (reference sequence). Here the CDR3 reads CASSPGGAVGTEAFF. The CDR3 nucleotides are TGTGCCAGCAGCCCGGGGGGGGCCGTGGGCACTGAAGCTTTCTTT. The whole variable domain, filled in from reference TRBV5-4 and TRBJ1-1, reads ETGVTQSPTHLIKTRGQQVTLRCSSQSGHNTVSWYQQALGQGPQFIFQYYREEENGRGNFPPRFSGLQFPNYSSELNVNALELDDSALYLCASSPGGAVGTEAFFGQGTRLTVV.

This clone was detected only a few times. The CDR3 bases are TGTGCCACCAGCAGAGAGGGCAGCTCCTACGAGCAGTACTTC. It encodes CATSREGSSYEQYF. The chain links TRBV15 to TRBJ2-7, with D uncertain. Trimming left V 0 bases short and J 0 bases short, with 6 bases between. The V gene's germline CDR1 is LNHNV and CDR2 YYDKDF (reference sequence). The CDR3 runs 14 residues.

The gene calls are TRBV10-3 and TRBJ2-1; tentative D call: TRBD2 (7 bases). Looked up from germline, CDR1 is ENHRY and CDR2 is SYGVKD. Between the trimmed V and J ends, which lost 10 bases and 7 bases, there was a span of 23 bases. The CDR3 runs to 15 residues. CDR3 sequence: CATRVGGAERNEQFF. As DNA, the CDR3 is TGTGCCACCCGGGTAGGGGGGGCCGAAAGGAATGAGCAGTTCTTC.

This rearrangement joins TRBV7-9 to TRBJ2-2; 8 positions match TRBD2. The J segment lost 6 bases and the V segment lost 1 base, leaving 10 bases of the junction unmatched. This CDR3 has 17 residues. Germline V lookup: CDR1 SEHNR, CDR2 FQNEAQ (reference sequence). CDR3 in DNA: TGTGCCAGCAGCTTAGGGTCCAGCGGGGGATGGTCCGGGGAGCTGTTTTTT. It encodes CASSLGSSGGWSGELFF.

Details on this clone: The same CDR3 can be traced to other DNA sequences in this sample. This sequence joins TRBV12-3 or TRBV12-4 and TRBJ2-2; D is ambiguous. The germline V and J ends were trimmed by 1 base and 6 bases, with 6 bases remaining between them. The CDR3 is 13 residues long. CDR3 amino acids: CASSLGRAGELFF. The DNA for the CDR3 is TGTGCCAGCAGTTTAGGACGGGCCGGGGAGCTGTTTTTT.

The genes are TRBV5-1 and TRBJ1-2; D possibly corresponds to TRBD1 (6 bases). Germline CDR1 is SGHRS and CDR2 is YFSETQ. V dropped 2 bases and J dropped 7 bases, with 12 bases sitting between them. This CDR3 has 13 amino acids. The CDR3 bases are TGCGCCAGCAGCTTTAAGGGGGAGAGTGGCTACACCTTC. The encoded protein is CASSFKGESGYTF.

This sequence joins TRBV27 and TRBJ1-2; maybe TRBD1 (5 bases). Germline loops: CDR1 MNHEY, CDR2 SMNVEV (reference sequence). The CDR3 runs to 17 residues. The V gene lost 2 bases and the J gene lost 3 bases, with 19 bases spanning the gap. CDR3 residues: CASSLTGLGGGYYGYTF. In DNA form, the CDR3 reads TGTGCCAGCAGTTTAACGGGCCTCGGGGGGGGTTACTATGGCTACACCTTC.

The V and J genes are TRBV2 and TRBJ1-2, with TRBD1 matching over 8 bases. Per the germline V gene, CDR1 is SNHLY and CDR2 is FYNNEI. The CDR3 extends over 13 amino acids. The V segment lost 7 bases and the J segment 3 bases; nucleotides outside the gene matches: 4. The CDR3 loop reads CASNQGADYGYTF. CDR3 in DNA: TGTGCCAGCAATCAGGGGGCGGACTATGGCTACACCTTC.

The V gene is TRBV2, the J gene TRBJ2-7; 7 positions agree with TRBD2. The CDR3 totals 16 residues. V shed 5 bases and J 4 bases; nucleotides not matched to a gene: 14. Per the germline V gene, CDR1 is SNHLY and CDR2 is FYNNEI. CDR3 amino acids: CASSKTRGTTTYEQYF. Written as DNA, the CDR3 is TGTGCCAGCAGTAAAACCCGGGGGACTACAACTTACGAGCAGTACTTC.

The gene calls are TRBV5-6 and TRBJ1-1; D is undetermined. From germline, CDR1 is SGHDT and CDR2 YYEEEE. The length of the CDR3 is 14 residues. Trimming removed 2 bases from V and 2 bases from J, with 10 bases in between. This CDR3 reads CASSFIEANTEAFF. The CDR3 nucleotides read TGTGCCAGCAGCTTTATCGAAGCCAACACTGAAGCTTTCTTT.

In this sample, this clone turned up once. The chain recombines TRBV30 with TRBJ2-5, with a tentative D call TRBD2 (5 bases). The CDR3 has 13 amino acids. The V end lost 2 bases, the J end lost 4 bases, and 11 bases lay between the germline ends. CDR1 GTSNPN and CDR2 SVGIG come from the germline V gene (reference sequence). As DNA, the CDR3 is TGTGCCTGGAGTAAGCGAGGGAGAGAGACCCAGTACTTC. It codes for CAWSKRGRETQYF.